A selection of T cell receptor beta chains follows, all from one sample in a study of Graves' ophthalmopathy and Graves' hyperthyroidism. TCRdb passed the multiplex PCR reads through MiXCR, listing each CDR3 protein once. The table includes some 350,000 distinct CDR3 sequences, roughly 15% detected once. Sequencing was done on a sample of peripheral blood. These receptors were obtained from an adult woman with stable Graves' hyperthyroidism. The CDR3 runs from the conserved cysteine through the conserved F or W. The order of the fields is V gene, D gene, J gene, clone size, CDR3 DNA, CDR3 protein. A D gene is named only where the DNA matches it firmly. Clone size is not always given. Where it is, it says once, few, many or a class for expanded clones.

V: TRBV28; D: .; J: TRBJ2-4; size: many; DNA: TGTGCCAGCAGTTCGGACAGAGAGACTACTCTAGCCAAAAACATTCAGTACTTC; CDR3: CASSSDRETTLAKNIQYF
V: TRBV27; D: TRBD2; J: TRBJ2-5; size: .; DNA: TGTGCCAGCAGTTTATACGGGGGGTGGGAGACCCAGTACTTC; CDR3: CASSLYGGWETQYF
V: TRBV29-1; D: TRBD1; J: TRBJ2-5; size: many; DNA: TGCAGCGCGGACAGGGGACGGGAGACCCAGTACTTC; CDR3: CSADRGRETQYF
V: TRBV7-2; D: .; J: TRBJ1-2; size: .; DNA: TGTGCCAGCAGCTTAAACTCGGAAGGCTACACCTTC; CDR3: CASSLNSEGYTF
V: TRBV24-1; D: .; J: TRBJ1-1; size: many; DNA: TGTGCCACCAGTGCAATGCGGGACAAGGAGGTTATGAACACTGAAGCTTTCTTT; CDR3: CATSAMRDKEVMNTEAFF
V: TRBV6-2/TRBV6-3; D: .; J: TRBJ2-7; size: many; DNA: TGTGCCAGCACAACCGGGGGTTACGAGCAGTACTTC; CDR3: CASTTGGYEQYF
V: TRBV5-1; D: .; J: TRBJ2-5; size: many; DNA: TGCGCCAGCAGCTCCGTACAGGGAGGGCAAGAGACCCAGTACTTC; CDR3: CASSSVQGGQETQYF
V: TRBV30; D: TRBD1; J: TRBJ1-2; size: many; DNA: TGTGCCTGGAGTTGGGACAGGGGGACTGGCTACACCTTC; CDR3: CAWSWDRGTGYTF
V: TRBV5-1; D: .; J: TRBJ1-1; size: many; DNA: TGCGCCAGCAGCCCTTACGACAGACCGAACACTGAAGCTTTCTTT; CDR3: CASSPYDRPNTEAFF
V: TRBV2; D: TRBD1; J: TRBJ1-1; size: many; DNA: TGTGCCAGCAGTCTGGACAGGGCTCTGAACACTGAAGCTTTCTTT; CDR3: CASSLDRALNTEAFF
V: TRBV13; D: .; J: TRBJ2-7; size: .; DNA: TGTGCCAGCAGCTTTGGCCAGTCCTACGAGCAGTACTTC; CDR3: CASSFGQSYEQYF
V: TRBV7-9; D: .; J: TRBJ2-5; size: many; DNA: TGTGCCAGCAGCTACCCGGGACCGACCCAAGAGACCCAGTACTTC; CDR3: CASSYPGPTQETQYF
V: TRBV28; D: TRBD2; J: TRBJ2-7; size: many; DNA: TGTGCCAGCAGTATTCCGGGACTAGCGGGAGGGTCTAGCGACGAGCAGTACTTC; CDR3: CASSIPGLAGGSSDEQYF
V: TRBV28; D: .; J: TRBJ2-7; size: many; DNA: TGTGCAACTAAAGAGGGCAACAACGAGCAGTACTTC; CDR3: CATKEGNNEQYF
V: TRBV6-1; D: TRBD2; J: TRBJ2-7; size: many; DNA: TGTGCCAGCAGTCGAGCTAGCGGGAGGTCATGGCCCAACTTC; CDR3: CASSRASGRSWPNF
V: TRBV19; D: .; J: TRBJ2-5; size: .; DNA: TGTGCCAGTAGGGCACCCTCAGGAGAGACCCAGTACTTC; CDR3: CASRAPSGETQYF
V: TRBV2; D: TRBD1; J: TRBJ1-5; size: many; DNA: TGTGCCAGCAGTGCGGTGGGACAGGGGTTATATCAGCCCCAGCATTTT; CDR3: CASSAVGQGLYQPQHF
V: TRBV20-1; D: TRBD1; J: TRBJ1-1; size: many; DNA: TGCAGTGCTAAGGACAGGGTGAACACTGAAGCTTTCTTT; CDR3: CSAKDRVNTEAFF
V: TRBV12-3/TRBV12-4; D: .; J: TRBJ2-7; size: many; DNA: TGTGCCAGCAGTTTCGGGAGCGTCGAGCAGTACTTC; CDR3: CASSFGSVEQYF
V: TRBV6-5; D: .; J: TRBJ1-1; size: many; DNA: TGTGCCAGCAGTCATCTCGGGGGACCGAACACTGAAGCTTTCTTT; CDR3: CASSHLGGPNTEAFF
V: TRBV6-2/TRBV6-3; D: .; J: TRBJ2-7; size: many; DNA: TGTGCCAGCAGTTACTCGGCAGGGGAACAGTACTTC; CDR3: CASSYSAGEQYF
V: TRBV11-2; D: .; J: TRBJ2-7; size: .; DNA: TGTGCCAGCAGCCAACTGAAGGGTCGAAGGGGGGCCGCCTACGAGCAGTACTTC; CDR3: CASSQLKGRRGAAYEQYF
V: TRBV27; D: TRBD1; J: TRBJ2-3; size: many; DNA: TGTGCCAGCAGGGAGACAGGGGGCGTTTTTCACACAGATACGCAGTATTTT; CDR3: CASRETGGVFHTDTQYF
V: TRBV28; D: .; J: TRBJ2-2; size: few; DNA: TGTGCCAGCAGCGCCGATATCATCAGAAACACCGGGGAGCTGTTTTTT; CDR3: CASSADIIRNTGELFF
V: TRBV10-3; D: TRBD1; J: TRBJ2-5; size: many; DNA: TGTGCCATCAGGGGGACAGGGGAAGAGACCCAGTACTTC; CDR3: CAIRGTGEETQYF
V: TRBV6-2/TRBV6-3; D: TRBD1; J: TRBJ2-7; size: .; DNA: TGTGCCAGCAGTTCCGCCGGGACAGGGGGCTTCTACGAGCAGTACTTC; CDR3: CASSSAGTGGFYEQYF
V: TRBV5-1; D: TRBD2; J: TRBJ2-7; size: many; DNA: TGCGCCAGCAGTTCGGGGACTAGCGGGAGGAACCTTGACGAGCAGTACTTC; CDR3: CASSSGTSGRNLDEQYF
V: TRBV7-8; D: TRBD1; J: TRBJ2-7; size: many; DNA: TGTGCCAGCAGCTCGGGACAGGGGGCCAACGAGCAGTACTTC; CDR3: CASSSGQGANEQYF
V: TRBV29-1; D: TRBD1; J: TRBJ2-2; size: few; DNA: TGCAGCGTTGAAACGGACAGGGGGCAAACCGGGGAGCTGTTTTTT; CDR3: CSVETDRGQTGELFF
V: TRBV27; D: TRBD1; J: TRBJ1-2; size: many; DNA: TGTGCCAGCAGTTTTTGGGGGCGGGGAGTTTCGGACAGGGGGCACCATGGCTACACCTTC; CDR3: CASSFWGRGVSDRGHHGYTF
V: TRBV6-1; D: .; J: TRBJ1-2; size: many; DNA: TGTGCCAGCAGTGAAGCGGCAGGGTTCTGGAGTGGCTACACCTTC; CDR3: CASSEAAGFWSGYTF
V: TRBV7-9; D: .; J: TRBJ2-7; size: .; DNA: TGTGCCAGCACCAACGTTCGGGGTTACGAGCAGTACTTC; CDR3: CASTNVRGYEQYF
V: TRBV6-4; D: .; J: TRBJ2-7; size: many; DNA: TGTGCCAGCAGTGAGGCCCTCGCCTCCTACGAGCAGTACTTC; CDR3: CASSEALASYEQYF
V: TRBV12-3/TRBV12-4; D: TRBD2; J: TRBJ2-7; size: many; DNA: TGTGCCAGCAGTCCGGGGACTAGCGGGAGACCCACCTGCGAGCAGTACTTC; CDR3: CASSPGTSGRPTCEQYF
V: TRBV19; D: TRBD2; J: TRBJ2-7; size: many; DNA: TGTGCCAGTAGTACTTGGACTAGCGGAATCTACGAGCAGTACTTC; CDR3: CASSTWTSGIYEQYF
V: TRBV6-5; D: .; J: TRBJ1-2; size: many; DNA: TGTGCCAGCAGTTATGTTGGGTATGGAGGCTACACCTTC; CDR3: CASSYVGYGGYTF
V: TRBV3-1; D: TRBD2; J: TRBJ2-2; size: .; DNA: TGTGCCAGCCGGGGGGTGTTGAACACCGGGGAGCTGTTTTTT; CDR3: CASRGVLNTGELFF
V: TRBV29-1; D: .; J: TRBJ1-1; size: many; DNA: TGCAGCTTGGGGCCGACAAAAAACACTGAAGCTTTCTTT; CDR3: CSLGPTKNTEAFF
V: TRBV20-1; D: TRBD1; J: TRBJ2-1; size: few; DNA: TGCAGTGCTAGAGTCCGGGACAGGGCCTACAATGAGCAGTTCTTC; CDR3: CSARVRDRAYNEQFF
V: TRBV7-2; D: TRBD2; J: TRBJ2-7; size: many; DNA: TGTGCCAGCAGCTTTTGGACTAGCGGGAGTGGCGAGCAGTACTTC; CDR3: CASSFWTSGSGEQYF
V: TRBV6-5; D: TRBD1; J: TRBJ1-6; size: many; DNA: TGTGCCAGCAGTACCACAGGGGGCGCTAATTCACCCCTCCACTTT; CDR3: CASSTTGGANSPLHF
V: TRBV6-5; D: .; J: TRBJ2-7; size: many; DNA: TGTGCCAGCAGTTACTCAGGGGACGGACGGTACGAGCAGTACTTC; CDR3: CASSYSGDGRYEQYF
V: TRBV20-1; D: TRBD1; J: TRBJ1-5; size: many; DNA: TGCAGTGCCGGACAGGGGCATAGCAATCAGCCCCAGCATTTT; CDR3: CSAGQGHSNQPQHF